Described below is a single TCR beta chain sequence and its context. This entry comes from a study of blood T cell repertoires in COVID-19. Study-wide context: In each case, the material was cDNA or gDNA derived from T cells, B-cell-depleted T cells, or PBMCs.

Trimming removed 3 bases from V and 3 bases from J, with 3 bases in between. The CDR3 has 12 amino acids. CDR1 is SNHLY and CDR2 is FYNNEI in the germline V gene. Generated by immunoSEQ multiplex PCR, the TCRdb table keeps only in-frame clones and is missing some. The table lists 80,000 to 90,000 clones, about four fifths of them singletons. This receptor was identified in a woman in her seventies with acute or convalescent COVID-19. The chain has TRBV2 and TRBJ1-5, with unresolved D. Sequenced input: peripheral blood. The chain's CDR3 is CASSDNNQPQHF. Written as DNA, the CDR3 is TGTGCCAGCAGTGACAACAATCAGCCCCAGCATTTT.